This T cell receptor (beta chain) derives from a study of cytomegalovirus exposure and HLA in healthy donors (dated 2017 in TCRdb). Some background on the complete study: According to an earlier analysis of several hundred of the donors, some 170 million T cells yielded 120 million or so unique TCR beta sequences and about 300 Gb of sequence data. The aim of the study was to test whether cataloging public T cell receptors could identify signatures of past pathogen exposure. All discovery cohort repertoires had been generated on a single sequencing platform. The study used immunosequencing to profile the T cell repertoires of approximately 630 subjects and linked those repertoires to cytomegalovirus serostatus. Of the 350 to 450 genotyped donors, around 81% fell in the genetic ancestry cluster associated with self-reported Caucasian donors. The number of typed donors differed by locus: about 620-640 for A, B, C, DRB1 and DQB1; 522 for DQA1; about 600 for DPA1; and roughly 490 for DPB1. To predict cytomegalovirus infection status, the study brought together high-throughput TCR immunosequencing, statistical association of individual TCRs with disease status, and machine learning. Rather than using new phenotypic data, the later analysis identified candidate immune exposures from TCR beta sequences and from how often those sequences occurred across donors. In a later genetic analysis, genome-wide SNP genotypes for about three fifths of the 666 donors were used, and that subset was treated as a discovery cohort. Class I and class II HLA loci were covered by the typing at four-digit resolution. In addition to the first cohort of 666 subjects, a separate validation cohort of 120 different subjects was used. Roughly five DR-DQ haplotypes were treated as single units for association and clustering because of strong linkage in the cohort. An early release covering approximately 600 HLA-typed donors comprised about 290 gigabases of sequencing data and around 80 million unique TCR sequences. On average, 235,054 unique TCR beta nucleotide sequences were sequenced per donor among about 400 genotyped donors of the cohort, with around 19% of those sequences being non-productive. In an earlier analysis of about 590 of the donors, high-throughput TCR beta sequencing was used to judge whether each TCR beta V gene segment behaved as functional or pseudogenic. In a later analysis, previously published TCR beta repertoires from 550 to 700 donors were re-analyzed and high-resolution HLA genotyping was added so that TCR occurrence patterns could be studied. Donor age, sex, ethnicity and CMV serostatus were compiled together with the repertoire data. What the research found in general, with its limitations: In a later analysis, the rate of TCR association differed among HLA loci, with DRB1 alleles having the most associated TCRs and HLA-C alleles having the fewest. A few of the identified cytomegalovirus-associated TCR beta chains were confirmed in vitro to be specific for cytomegalovirus antigens. At a false discovery rate of 0.05, a later analysis linked about 17,000 TCR beta sequences to specific HLA alleles. A total of about 150 TCR beta chains were listed by the study as associated with cytomegalovirus. Because counts were too low, roughly 16 rarely observed V segments, including chromosome 9 orphons, were excluded from the earlier analysis of around 590 of the donors. An association between a missense DCLRE1C variant and V-gene and J-gene trimming of TCR beta chains was found in a later genetic analysis and replicated in an independent cohort. Broadly in line with IMGT annotations, most TCR beta V segments showed up in productive rearrangements about 87% or about 30% of the time in an earlier analysis of 450 to 750 of the donors. According to a later analysis, most CMV-associated TCR beta chains appeared to be HLA-restricted, and the HLA associations seemed to be driven largely by CMV exposure. The only immune exposure information available for the cohort was CMV serostatus. In a later analysis, HLA-associated TCR beta chains were found to be more clonally expanded and to have lower generation probabilities than equally common non-associated chains. Several of the top co-occurrence clusters appeared to be linked to parvovirus B19, influenza, CMV and Epstein-Barr virus, according to a later analysis. A cluster of highly shared sequence variants was judged likely to be a technical artifact of the sequencing pipeline. Correlated functional status among segregating V segments might reflect linkage disequilibrium, but an unknown experimental factor could not be ruled out. The authors suggested that the approach could potentially be extended to other disease states and immunological phenotypes. Because the 87-base-pair reads could not distinguish some IMGT-functional V segments, including TRBV6-2 and TRBV6-3, those segments were excluded. HLA typing was unavailable for some donors at each locus, so association tests used only the typed subset. The cohort was sequenced for TCR beta chains only, and without alpha or paired-chain data the features that could be detected were limited. Presence/absence analyses assumed roughly uniform sequencing depth across donors, an assumption that may not hold. A further reported finding was that TCR beta sequences accurately predicted the HLA-A and HLA-B alleles for most subjects in the first cohort. The classifier was reported to diagnose cytomegalovirus status with high specificity and sensitivity in both the original cohort and the validation cohort. Assigning TCR associations to individual alleles was difficult when HLA alleles, especially DR and DQ, strongly co-occurred. Compared with the approximately 710-donor mean, donors in an Asian-associated ancestry cluster had fewer N-insertions in productive TCRs, according to a later genetic analysis. Most TCR sequences were seen in very few donors, while some public TCRs were found in many individuals.

The cohort was made up of roughly 670 healthy bone marrow donors. At the time of sampling, all cohort members were nominally healthy, though unrecorded immune exposures were likely present. The donor tested CMV seropositive, placing the donor among the 289 seropositive members of the cohort. Every donor gave a peripheral blood sample, and the peripheral blood mononuclear cells from that sample were used for TCR beta sequencing. The Qiagen DNeasy Blood Extraction Kit was used to extract genomic DNA from the blood cell samples. The germline V gene (reference sequence) yields MNHNY for CDR1 and SVGAGI for CDR2. From cysteine to phenylalanine, the CDR3 is 14 amino acids long. The DNA shown is the 42-base CDR3, in frame from base 1. V ends up 8 bases short and J 11 bases short, with an unmatched junction base count of 12. Points on this clone: The clone's antigen remains unknown. Base qualities are not at hand, and no much larger clone is one base apart.

Libraries were made using the immunoSEQ multiplex PCR assay. For the multiplex PCR, a mixture combining 60 forward primers for TCR Vbeta segments and 13 reverse primers for TCR Jbeta segments was used. The CDR3 region of rearranged TCR beta genes was amplified from genomic DNA by a multiplex PCR assay. On the Illumina HiSeq System, the amplified TCR beta libraries were sequenced as 87-base-pair reads. The study's processing was this. In a later analysis, 80 million or so unique TCR beta chains were counted across the roughly 700 repertoires, and roughly 10 million of these chains were shared by at least two donors. Raw reads were error-corrected and collapsed into unique sequences with a nearest-neighbor algorithm that merged closely related sequences to remove PCR and sequencing errors. To assign V, D and J gene segments, CDR3 sequences were aligned to IMGT reference sequences. Each retained sequence needed at least a six-nucleotide match to both a V gene segment and a J gene segment. A rearrangement counted as productive if the CDR3 had no stop codons and remained in frame with V and J, and every other rearrangement counted as non-productive. Following IMGT convention, CDR3 was defined as the stretch from the second conserved V-encoded cysteine to the conserved J-encoded phenylalanine. The earlier analysis of 587 of the donors excluded sequences that lacked an unambiguous match to a single V gene segment. In an earlier analysis of 450 to 700 of the donors, V segments were called functional above 56.7% productive rearrangements and were called segregating when the between-donor standard deviation exceeded 5%. A statistical classification framework was developed to diagnose cytomegalovirus status using the catalog of TCR beta chain sequences. A later analysis assigned V and J genes by comparing TCR nucleotide sequences with IMGT/GENE-DB human TR gene sequences. The TCRdist pipeline was used in a later analysis to assign CDR3 sequences and most-parsimonious VDJ recombination scenarios. In a later analysis, every TCR beta chain was defined by the combination of its CDR3 amino acid sequence and its V-gene family, and reads without a unique V-gene family were dropped. To address suspected cross-contamination and a sequencing artifact, a later analysis removed around 600 highly shared, low-generation-probability nucleotide sequences. A later analysis calculated a clonal expansion index for each public chain from normalized within-repertoire ranks of inferred template counts. Generation probabilities in a later analysis came from a VDJ recombination model fitted to out-of-frame rearrangements, and those results were checked against IGoR. Hypergeometric tests were used in a later analysis to score TCR-TCR, TCR-HLA and TCR-CMV co-occurrence, with a repertoire-size bias correction applied to the TCR pairs. To estimate false discovery rates, a later analysis permuted the HLA or CMV assignments 20 times. In a later analysis, co-occurring TCRs were grouped using DBSCAN, with TCRdist sequence similarity added in when clustering inside HLA-allele-positive subsets. For co-occurrence clustering, repertoires with fewer than 30,000 or more than 120,000 public chains were excluded, along with roughly five repertoires with anomalous nucleotide sharing. Imported from immuneACCESS, the table was reduced by TCRdb to in-frame sequences with V and J called. These copies leave out some clones; in studies compared against another copy, an unresolved V gene accounts for under half, and the cause of the remainder is not known. The V and J calls and clone size come from that table; D and trimming were worked out from the DNA. This sample has around 150,000 clones in its table, and approximately 60% of those were observed once. Around 7.1% of the sample is held by the ten biggest clonotypes.

Sequenced material: PBMCs. The TCR originated in a woman between 55 and 75 years old in good health and CMV-seropositive. This receptor chain uses TRBV6-6 and TRBJ2-5; TRBD1 lines up with 12 middle nucleotides. CDR3 loop: CASSGGQGASEQYF. Read as DNA, the sequence is TGTGCCAGCTCCGGGGGACAGGGGGCGAGTGAGCAGTACTTC.